A selection of T cell receptor beta chains follows, all from one sample in a study of vaccination effects on CD4 cells after COVID-19. Assay: immunoSEQ multiplex PCR; the TCRdb copy retains only in-frame clones and omits some. The sample yields 20,000 to 30,000 clones, roughly 85% seen once. These receptors have no identified antigens. This sample comprised CD4+ T cells from PBMCs cultured with SARS-CoV-2 spike peptides, obtained after COVID-19 vaccination. The receptors derive from a human donor who received a COVID-19 vaccine. Some clones in this sample may be carry-over from other donors' samples. The conserved cysteine and the conserved F or W are not part of the CDR3 here.

>TRBJ2-7|TRBV2
ASSSHRTFSYEQY
>TRBJ2-3|TRBV9
ASSVGGGFYTDTQY
>TRBJ1-2|TRBV10-3
AISAGQGSYGYT
>TRBJ1-1|TRBV6-5
ASSFSRGGTEAF
>TRBJ1-1|TRBV7-3
ASSLSVNTEAF
>TRBJ2-3|TRBV18
ASSSGGTDTQY
>TRBJ1-5|TRBV10-3
AVGQSYQPQH
>TRBJ2-2|TRBV11-2
ASSPISGRETGELF
>TRBJ1-2|TRBV28
ASRRPGGGKSRGYT
>TRBJ1-2|TRBV19
ASSSILQGPPYGYT
>TRBJ2-3|TRBV6-5
ASSPRADYTDTQY
>TRBJ1-4|TRBV6-6
ASERGVGEKLF
>TRBJ1-2|TRBV5-1
ASTPVGSYGYT
>TRBJ1-3|TRBV19
ASSTGRGLGNTIY
>TRBJ1-3|TRBV30
ACRTGAGNTIY
>TRBJ1-2|TRBV2
ASSDRGTSGYT
>TRBJ1-3|TRBV12-3/TRBV12-4
ASSSGNTIY
>TRBJ2-5|TRBV7-9
ASSSSGVETQY